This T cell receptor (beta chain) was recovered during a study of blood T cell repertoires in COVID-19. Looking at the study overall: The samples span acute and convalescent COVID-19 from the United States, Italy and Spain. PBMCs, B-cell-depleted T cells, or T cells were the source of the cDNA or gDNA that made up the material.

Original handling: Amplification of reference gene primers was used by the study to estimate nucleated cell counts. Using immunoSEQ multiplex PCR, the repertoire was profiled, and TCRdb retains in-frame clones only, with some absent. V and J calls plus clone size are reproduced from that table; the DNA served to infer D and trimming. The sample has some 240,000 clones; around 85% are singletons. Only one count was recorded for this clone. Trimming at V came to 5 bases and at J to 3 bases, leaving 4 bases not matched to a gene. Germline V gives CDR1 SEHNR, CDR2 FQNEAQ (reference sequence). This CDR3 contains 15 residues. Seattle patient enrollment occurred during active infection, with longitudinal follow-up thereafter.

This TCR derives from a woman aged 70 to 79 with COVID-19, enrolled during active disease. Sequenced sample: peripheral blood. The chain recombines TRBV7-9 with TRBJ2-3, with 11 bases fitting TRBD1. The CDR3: CASSPGQGGTDTQYF. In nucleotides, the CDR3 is TGTGCCAGCAGCCCGGGACAGGGGGGTACAGATACGCAGTATTTT.